This record covers a single T cell receptor beta chain. Sequencing used immunoSEQ multiplex PCR; TCRdb keeps in-frame clones, though not all of them. The data contain about 820,000 clones, about 92% of them singletons. This specimen belongs to a study of shared clonotypes between healthy human individuals. CD45RO-negative cells were positively selected for CCR7, leaving out terminally differentiated effector memory CD45RA+ cells. Germline V gene sequence: CDR1 MNHEY, CDR2 SMNVEV (reference sequence). V lost 11 bases to trimming and J lost 5 bases, with 13 bases between them. This CDR3 is 11 amino acids long.

Sequences were obtained from naive CD8+ T cells sorted from blood. This sequence originates from a man younger than 45 in good health. The chain recombines TRBV27 with TRBJ2-7; a weak D match, TRBD2 (5 bases). The CDR3 loop is CAAGQLHEQYF. In DNA, the CDR3 is TGTGCCGCGGGCCAGCTCCACGAGCAGTACTTC.